This T cell receptor beta chain was profiled in a study of PD-1 blockade in classical Hodgkin lymphoma. Study findings and constraints: At baseline, newly diagnosed patients reportedly showed less TCR diversity than healthy donors.

Documented time point: newly diagnosed, previously untreated cHL patient sample. The comparison group had newly diagnosed, previously untreated classical Hodgkin lymphoma. Concerning this clone itself: Its antigen is unknown.

Repertoires were generated with immunoSEQ multiplex PCR, while TCRdb's copy carries only in-frame clones and drops some. The sample records tens of thousands of clones, just over 90% being singletons. Material: peripheral blood mononuclear cells (PBMCs). The receptor was derived from a human donor with classical Hodgkin lymphoma.

The CDR3 nucleotides read TGTGCCAGCAGCTACGGGTATGAGCAGTTCTTC. Encoded protein: CASSYGYEQFF. The J gene is TRBJ2-1, the V gene TRBV7-6; D not certain. This CDR3 comprises 11 residues. The V gene's germline CDR1 is SGHVS and CDR2 FNYEAQ. The V and J ends lost 4 bases and 8 bases respectively, with 6 bases between them.